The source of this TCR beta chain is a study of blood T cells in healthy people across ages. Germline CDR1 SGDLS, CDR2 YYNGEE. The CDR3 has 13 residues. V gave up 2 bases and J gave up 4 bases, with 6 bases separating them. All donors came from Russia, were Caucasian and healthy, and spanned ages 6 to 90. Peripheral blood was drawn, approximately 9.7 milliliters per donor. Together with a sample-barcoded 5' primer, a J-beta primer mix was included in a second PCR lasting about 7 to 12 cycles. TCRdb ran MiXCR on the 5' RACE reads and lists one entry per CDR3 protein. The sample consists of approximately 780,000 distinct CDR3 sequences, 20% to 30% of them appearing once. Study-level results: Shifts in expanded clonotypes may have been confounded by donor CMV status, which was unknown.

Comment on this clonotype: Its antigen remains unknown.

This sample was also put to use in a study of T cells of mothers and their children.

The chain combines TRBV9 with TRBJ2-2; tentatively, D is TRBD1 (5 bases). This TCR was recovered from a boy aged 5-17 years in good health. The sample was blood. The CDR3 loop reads CASSVGPTGELFF. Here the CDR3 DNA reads TGTGCCAGCAGCGTGGGGCCCACCGGGGAGCTGTTTTTT.